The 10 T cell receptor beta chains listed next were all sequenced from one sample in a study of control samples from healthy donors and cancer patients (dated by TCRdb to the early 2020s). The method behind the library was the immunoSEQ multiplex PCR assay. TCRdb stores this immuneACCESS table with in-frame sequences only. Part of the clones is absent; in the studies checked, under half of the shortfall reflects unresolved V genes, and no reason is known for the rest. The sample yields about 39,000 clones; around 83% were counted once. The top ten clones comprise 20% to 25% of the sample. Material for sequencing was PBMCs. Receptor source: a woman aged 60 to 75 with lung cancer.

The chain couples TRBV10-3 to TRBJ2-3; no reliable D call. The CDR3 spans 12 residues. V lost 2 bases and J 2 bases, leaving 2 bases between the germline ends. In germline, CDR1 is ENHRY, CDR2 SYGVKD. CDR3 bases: TGTGCCATCAGTGAGATCACAGATACGCAGTATTTT. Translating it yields CAISEITDTQYF.

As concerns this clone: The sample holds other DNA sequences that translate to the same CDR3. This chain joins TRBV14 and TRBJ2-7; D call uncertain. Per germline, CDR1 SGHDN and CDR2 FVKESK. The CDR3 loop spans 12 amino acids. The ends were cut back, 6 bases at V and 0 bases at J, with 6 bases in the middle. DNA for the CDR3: TGTGCCAGCAGTCAGAGCTCCTACGAGCAGTACTTC. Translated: CASSQSSYEQYF.

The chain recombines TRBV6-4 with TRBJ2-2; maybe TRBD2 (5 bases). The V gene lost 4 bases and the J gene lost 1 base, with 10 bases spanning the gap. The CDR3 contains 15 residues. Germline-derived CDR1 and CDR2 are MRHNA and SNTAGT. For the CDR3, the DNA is TGTGCCAGCAGTGTTACGGACTTGAACACCGGGGAGCTGTTTTTT. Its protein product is CASSVTDLNTGELFF.

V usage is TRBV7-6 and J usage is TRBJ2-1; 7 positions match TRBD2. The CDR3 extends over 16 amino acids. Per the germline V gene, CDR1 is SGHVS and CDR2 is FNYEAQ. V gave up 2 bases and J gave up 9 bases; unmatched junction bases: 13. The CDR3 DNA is TGTGCCAGCAGCTTACCCCAAACCGGGACTACGGGTGAGCAGTTCTTC. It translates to CASSLPQTGTTGEQFF.

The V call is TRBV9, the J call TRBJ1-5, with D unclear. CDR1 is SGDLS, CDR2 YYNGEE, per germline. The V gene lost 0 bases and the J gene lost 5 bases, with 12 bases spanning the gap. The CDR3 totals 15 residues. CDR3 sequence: CASSVDFAEDQPQHF. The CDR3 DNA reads TGTGCCAGCAGCGTAGATTTCGCAGAGGATCAGCCCCAGCATTTT.

In DNA, the CDR3 is TGTGCCAGCTCAGAACAACAGGGCTCTGGAAACACCATATATTTT. It specifies CASSEQQGSGNTIYF. The chain employs TRBV18 and TRBJ1-3; D may be TRBD1 (6 bases). Germline loops: CDR1 KGHSH, CDR2 LQKENI. The length of the CDR3 is 15 residues. Deletions cut 5 bases from V and 0 bases from J, with 11 bases between.

CDR3 protein: CASSFRLGDEQFF. For the CDR3, the DNA is TGTGCCAGCAGCTTCAGACTAGGAGATGAGCAGTTCTTC. The chain links TRBV7-2 to TRBJ2-1; a weak D match, TRBD2 (6 bases). Trimming shortened V by 3 bases and J by 8 bases, and 11 bases separated the two germline ends. The CDR3 length is 13 residues. Germline V gene data show CDR1 as SGHTA and CDR2 as FQGNSA.

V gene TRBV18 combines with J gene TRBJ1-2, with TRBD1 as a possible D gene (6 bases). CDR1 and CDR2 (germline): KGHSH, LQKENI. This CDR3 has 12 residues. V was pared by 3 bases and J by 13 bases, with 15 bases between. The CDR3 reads CASSPSGGRSTF. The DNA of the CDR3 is TGTGCCAGCTCACCGTCTGGGGGCCGGTCCACCTTC.

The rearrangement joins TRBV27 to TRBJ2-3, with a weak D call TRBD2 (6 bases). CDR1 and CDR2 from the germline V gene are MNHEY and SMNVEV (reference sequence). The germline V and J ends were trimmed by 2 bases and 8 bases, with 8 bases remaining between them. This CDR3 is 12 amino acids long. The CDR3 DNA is TGTGCCAGCAGTTTAGTCGGGGGTACGCAGTATTTT. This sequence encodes CASSLVGGTQYF.

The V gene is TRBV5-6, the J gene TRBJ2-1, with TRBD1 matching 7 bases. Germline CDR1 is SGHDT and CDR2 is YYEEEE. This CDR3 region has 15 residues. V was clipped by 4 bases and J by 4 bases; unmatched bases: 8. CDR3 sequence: CASSNLRDRYNEQFF. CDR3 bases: TGTGCCAGCAGCAATCTTCGGGACAGATACAATGAGCAGTTCTTC.